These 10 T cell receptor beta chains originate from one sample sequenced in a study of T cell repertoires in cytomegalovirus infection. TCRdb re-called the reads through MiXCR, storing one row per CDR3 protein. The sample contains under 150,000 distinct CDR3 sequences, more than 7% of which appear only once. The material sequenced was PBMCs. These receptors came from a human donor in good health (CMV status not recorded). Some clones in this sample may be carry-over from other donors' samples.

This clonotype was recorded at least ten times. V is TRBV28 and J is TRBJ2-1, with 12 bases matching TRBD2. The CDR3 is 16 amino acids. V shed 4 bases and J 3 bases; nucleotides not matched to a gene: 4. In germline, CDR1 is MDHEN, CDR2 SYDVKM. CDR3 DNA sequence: TGTGCCAGCAGTTCCCCACTAGCGGGGGGCTACAATGAGCAGTTCTTC. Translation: CASSSPLAGGYNEQFF.

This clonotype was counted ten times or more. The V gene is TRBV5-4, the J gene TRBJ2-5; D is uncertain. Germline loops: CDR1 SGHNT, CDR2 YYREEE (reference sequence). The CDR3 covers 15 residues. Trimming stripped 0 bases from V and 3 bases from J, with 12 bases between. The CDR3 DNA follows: TGTGCCAGCAGCTTGGCTCGAAAGTCGAAAGAGACCCAGTACTTC. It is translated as CASSLARKSKETQYF. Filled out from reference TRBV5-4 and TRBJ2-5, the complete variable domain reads ETGVTQSPTHLIKTRGQQVTLRCSSQSGHNTVSWYQQALGQGPQFIFQYYREEENGRGNFPPRFSGLQFPNYSSELNVNALELDDSALYLCASSLARKSKETQYFGPGTRLLVL.

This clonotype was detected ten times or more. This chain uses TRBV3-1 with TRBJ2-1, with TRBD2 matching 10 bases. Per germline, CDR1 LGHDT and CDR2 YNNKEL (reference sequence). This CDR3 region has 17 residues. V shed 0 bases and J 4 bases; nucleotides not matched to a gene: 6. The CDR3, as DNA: TGTGCCAGCAGCCAAGATAGAGGACTAGCGGCATACAATGAGCAGTTCTTC. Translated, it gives CASSQDRGLAAYNEQFF.

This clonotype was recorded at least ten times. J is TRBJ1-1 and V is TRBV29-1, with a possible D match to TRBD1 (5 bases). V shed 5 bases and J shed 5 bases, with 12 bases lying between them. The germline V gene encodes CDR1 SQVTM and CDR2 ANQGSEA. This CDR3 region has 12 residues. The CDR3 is CSVTGSVTEAFF. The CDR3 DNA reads TGCAGCGTTACAGGTTCGGTGACTGAAGCTTTCTTT.

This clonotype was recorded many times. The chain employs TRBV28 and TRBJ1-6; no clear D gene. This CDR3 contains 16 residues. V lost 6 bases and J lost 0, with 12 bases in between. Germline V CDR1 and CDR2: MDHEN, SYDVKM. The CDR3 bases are TGTGCCAGCAGGGATGGACGGAGCTCCTATAATTCACCCCTCCACTTT. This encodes CASRDGRSSYNSPLHF.

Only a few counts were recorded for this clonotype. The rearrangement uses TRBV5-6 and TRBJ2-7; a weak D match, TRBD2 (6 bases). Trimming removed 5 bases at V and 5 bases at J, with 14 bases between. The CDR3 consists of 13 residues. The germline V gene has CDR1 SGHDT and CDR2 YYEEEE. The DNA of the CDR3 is TGTGCCAGCAGTGAGGCGGGGATCCACGAGCAGTACTTC. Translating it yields CASSEAGIHEQYF.

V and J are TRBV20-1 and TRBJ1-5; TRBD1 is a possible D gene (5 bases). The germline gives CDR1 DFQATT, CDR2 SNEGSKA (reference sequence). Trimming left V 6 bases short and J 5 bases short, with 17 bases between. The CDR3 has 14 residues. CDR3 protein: CSALEVLQDQPQHF. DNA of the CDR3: TGCAGTGCCCTTGAGGTACTACAGGATCAGCCCCAGCATTTT.

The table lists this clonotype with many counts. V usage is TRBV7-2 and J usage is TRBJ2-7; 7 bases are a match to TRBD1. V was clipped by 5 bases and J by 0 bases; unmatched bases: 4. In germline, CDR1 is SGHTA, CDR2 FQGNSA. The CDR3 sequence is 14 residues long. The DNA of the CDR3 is TGTGCCAGCAGCCGCCGGACAGGCTCCTACGAGCAGTACTTC. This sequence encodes CASSRRTGSYEQYF.

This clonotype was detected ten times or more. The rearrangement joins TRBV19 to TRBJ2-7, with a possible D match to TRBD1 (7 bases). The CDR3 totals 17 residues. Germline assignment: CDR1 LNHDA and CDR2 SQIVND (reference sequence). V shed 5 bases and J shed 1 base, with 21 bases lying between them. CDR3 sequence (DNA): TGTGCCAGTAGTCTCTACCCCGGGGCAGGGGGGTCCTACGAGCAGTACTTC. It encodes CASSLYPGAGGSYEQYF.

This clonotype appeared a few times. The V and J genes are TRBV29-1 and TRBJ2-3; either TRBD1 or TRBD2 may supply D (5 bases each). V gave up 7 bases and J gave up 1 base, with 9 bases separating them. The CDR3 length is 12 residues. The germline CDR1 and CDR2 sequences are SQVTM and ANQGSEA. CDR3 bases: TGCAGCGCCGGGACGGGCACAGATACGCAGTATTTT. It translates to CSAGTGTDTQYF.